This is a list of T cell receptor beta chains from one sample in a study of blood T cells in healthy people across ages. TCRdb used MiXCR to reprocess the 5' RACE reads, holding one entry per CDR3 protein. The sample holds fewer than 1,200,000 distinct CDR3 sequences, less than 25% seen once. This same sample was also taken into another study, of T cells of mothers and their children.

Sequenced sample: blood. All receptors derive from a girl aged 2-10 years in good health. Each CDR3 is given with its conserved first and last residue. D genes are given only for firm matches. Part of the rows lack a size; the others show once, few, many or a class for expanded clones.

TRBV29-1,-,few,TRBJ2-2,TGCAGCGTTAGGGGCAGAAACACCGGGGAGCTGTTTTTT,CSVRGRNTGELFF
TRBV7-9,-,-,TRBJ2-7,TGTGCCAGCAGCTCTCTTGGTAGTGACGAGCAGTACTTC,CASSSLGSDEQYF
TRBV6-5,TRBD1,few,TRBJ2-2,TGTGCCATCAGGGACAGATACACCGGGGAGCTGTTTTTT,CAIRDRYTGELFF
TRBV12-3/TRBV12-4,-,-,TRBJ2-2,TGTGCCAGCAGGAGGAAGTCCGGGGAGCTGTTTTTT,CASRRKSGELFF
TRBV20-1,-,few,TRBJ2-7,TGCAGTGCTCCCAGGGGTGGGTACGAGCAGTACTTC,CSAPRGGYEQYF
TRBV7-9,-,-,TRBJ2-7,TGTGCCAGCAGCTCCCTGACGGGGGACTCCTACGAGCAGTACTTC,CASSSLTGDSYEQYF
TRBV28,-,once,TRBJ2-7,TGTGCCATTTCGTTCGGGAGTGACTACGAGCAGTACTTC,CAISFGSDYEQYF
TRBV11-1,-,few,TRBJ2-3,TGTGCCAGCAGCTTAGCTGGTACGCTGCTCACAGATACGCAGTATTTT,CASSLAGTLLTDTQYF
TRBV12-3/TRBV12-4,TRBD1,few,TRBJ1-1,TGTGCCAGCCCTGGGGGACAGGAAGCTTTCTTT,CASPGGQEAFF
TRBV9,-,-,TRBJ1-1,TGTGCCAGCAGCGACATAGGGGGTCAGTCTGAAGCTTTCTTT,CASSDIGGQSEAFF
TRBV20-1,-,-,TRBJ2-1,TGCAGTGCTAGAGATCCCGGGAACCCGAACCACAATGAGCGGTTCTTC,CSARDPGNPNHNERFF
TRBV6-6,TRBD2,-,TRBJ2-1,TGTGCCAGCAGTTATCTAGCGAGCGGGGTTGATGAGCAGTTCTTC,CASSYLASGVDEQFF
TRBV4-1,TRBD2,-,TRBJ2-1,TGCGCCAGCAGCCAAGATAGTACTCGGACTAGCTCCTACAATGAGCAGTTCTTC,CASSQDSTRTSSYNEQFF
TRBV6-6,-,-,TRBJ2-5,TGTGCCAGCGGTCCCCGGGATGGAGAGACCCAGTACTTC,CASGPRDGETQYF
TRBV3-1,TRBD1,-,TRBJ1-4,TGTGCCAGCAGCCCCACAGGGGGTATCCTGTTTTTT,CASSPTGGILFF
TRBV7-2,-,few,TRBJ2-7,TGTGCCAGCAGCTTAGGCAGTCTGGGGCAGCACTTC,CASSLGSLGQHF
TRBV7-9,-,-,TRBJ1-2,TGTGCCAGCAGCCCGGGATCCGGGGCCGGCTACACCTTC,CASSPGSGAGYTF
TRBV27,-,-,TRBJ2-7,TGTGCCAGCAGCCTTCGGACAGTAGGCGAGCAGTACTTC,CASSLRTVGEQYF
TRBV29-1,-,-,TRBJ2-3,TGCAGCGTTGAAGATCTGGTCGTCGGTGGAGAGTGGGATACGCAGTATTTT,CSVEDLVVGGEWDTQYF
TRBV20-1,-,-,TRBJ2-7,TGCAGTGCTCGAACAGGGAGGCACGAGCAGTACTTC,CSARTGRHEQYF
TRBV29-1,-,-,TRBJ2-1,TGCAGCGTTTCCGTCACGGGGAGCTACAATGAGCAGTTCTTC,CSVSVTGSYNEQFF
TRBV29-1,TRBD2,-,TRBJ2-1,TGCAGCACCCTGGGGCTAGCGGGCAATGAGCAGTTCTTC,CSTLGLAGNEQFF
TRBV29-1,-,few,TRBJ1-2,TGCAGCGTTGAAGGAGGGGTGGATGGCTACACCTTC,CSVEGGVDGYTF